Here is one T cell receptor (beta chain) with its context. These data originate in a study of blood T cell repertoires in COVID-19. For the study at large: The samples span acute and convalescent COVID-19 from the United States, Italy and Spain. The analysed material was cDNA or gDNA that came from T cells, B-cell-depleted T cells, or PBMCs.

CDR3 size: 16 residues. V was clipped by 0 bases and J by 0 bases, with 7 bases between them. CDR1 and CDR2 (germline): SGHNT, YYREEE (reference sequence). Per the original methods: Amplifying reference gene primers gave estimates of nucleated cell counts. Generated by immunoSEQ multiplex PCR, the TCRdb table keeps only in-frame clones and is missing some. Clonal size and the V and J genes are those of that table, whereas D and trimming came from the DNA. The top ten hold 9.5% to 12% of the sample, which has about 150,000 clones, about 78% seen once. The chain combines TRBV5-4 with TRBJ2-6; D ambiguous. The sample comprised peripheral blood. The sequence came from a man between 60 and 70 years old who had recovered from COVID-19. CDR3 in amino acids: CASSLAFYSGANVLTF. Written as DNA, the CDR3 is TGTGCCAGCAGCTTGGCCTTCTACTCTGGGGCCAACGTCCTGACTTTC.